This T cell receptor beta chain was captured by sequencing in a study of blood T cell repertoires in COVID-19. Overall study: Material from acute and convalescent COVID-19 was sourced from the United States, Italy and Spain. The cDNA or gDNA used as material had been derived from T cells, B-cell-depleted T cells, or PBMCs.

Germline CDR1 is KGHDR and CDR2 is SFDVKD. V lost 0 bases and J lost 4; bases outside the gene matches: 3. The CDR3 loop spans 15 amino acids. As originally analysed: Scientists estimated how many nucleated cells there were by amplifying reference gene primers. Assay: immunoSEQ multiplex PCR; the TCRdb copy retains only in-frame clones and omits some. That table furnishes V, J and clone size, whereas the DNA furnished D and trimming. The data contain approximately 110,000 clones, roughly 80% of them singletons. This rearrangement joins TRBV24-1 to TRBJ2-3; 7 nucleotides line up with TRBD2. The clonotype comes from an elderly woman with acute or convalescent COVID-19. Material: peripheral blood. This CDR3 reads CATSDLQTSPDTQYF. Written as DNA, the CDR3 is TGTGCCACCAGTGATTTGCAGACTAGCCCAGATACGCAGTATTTT.